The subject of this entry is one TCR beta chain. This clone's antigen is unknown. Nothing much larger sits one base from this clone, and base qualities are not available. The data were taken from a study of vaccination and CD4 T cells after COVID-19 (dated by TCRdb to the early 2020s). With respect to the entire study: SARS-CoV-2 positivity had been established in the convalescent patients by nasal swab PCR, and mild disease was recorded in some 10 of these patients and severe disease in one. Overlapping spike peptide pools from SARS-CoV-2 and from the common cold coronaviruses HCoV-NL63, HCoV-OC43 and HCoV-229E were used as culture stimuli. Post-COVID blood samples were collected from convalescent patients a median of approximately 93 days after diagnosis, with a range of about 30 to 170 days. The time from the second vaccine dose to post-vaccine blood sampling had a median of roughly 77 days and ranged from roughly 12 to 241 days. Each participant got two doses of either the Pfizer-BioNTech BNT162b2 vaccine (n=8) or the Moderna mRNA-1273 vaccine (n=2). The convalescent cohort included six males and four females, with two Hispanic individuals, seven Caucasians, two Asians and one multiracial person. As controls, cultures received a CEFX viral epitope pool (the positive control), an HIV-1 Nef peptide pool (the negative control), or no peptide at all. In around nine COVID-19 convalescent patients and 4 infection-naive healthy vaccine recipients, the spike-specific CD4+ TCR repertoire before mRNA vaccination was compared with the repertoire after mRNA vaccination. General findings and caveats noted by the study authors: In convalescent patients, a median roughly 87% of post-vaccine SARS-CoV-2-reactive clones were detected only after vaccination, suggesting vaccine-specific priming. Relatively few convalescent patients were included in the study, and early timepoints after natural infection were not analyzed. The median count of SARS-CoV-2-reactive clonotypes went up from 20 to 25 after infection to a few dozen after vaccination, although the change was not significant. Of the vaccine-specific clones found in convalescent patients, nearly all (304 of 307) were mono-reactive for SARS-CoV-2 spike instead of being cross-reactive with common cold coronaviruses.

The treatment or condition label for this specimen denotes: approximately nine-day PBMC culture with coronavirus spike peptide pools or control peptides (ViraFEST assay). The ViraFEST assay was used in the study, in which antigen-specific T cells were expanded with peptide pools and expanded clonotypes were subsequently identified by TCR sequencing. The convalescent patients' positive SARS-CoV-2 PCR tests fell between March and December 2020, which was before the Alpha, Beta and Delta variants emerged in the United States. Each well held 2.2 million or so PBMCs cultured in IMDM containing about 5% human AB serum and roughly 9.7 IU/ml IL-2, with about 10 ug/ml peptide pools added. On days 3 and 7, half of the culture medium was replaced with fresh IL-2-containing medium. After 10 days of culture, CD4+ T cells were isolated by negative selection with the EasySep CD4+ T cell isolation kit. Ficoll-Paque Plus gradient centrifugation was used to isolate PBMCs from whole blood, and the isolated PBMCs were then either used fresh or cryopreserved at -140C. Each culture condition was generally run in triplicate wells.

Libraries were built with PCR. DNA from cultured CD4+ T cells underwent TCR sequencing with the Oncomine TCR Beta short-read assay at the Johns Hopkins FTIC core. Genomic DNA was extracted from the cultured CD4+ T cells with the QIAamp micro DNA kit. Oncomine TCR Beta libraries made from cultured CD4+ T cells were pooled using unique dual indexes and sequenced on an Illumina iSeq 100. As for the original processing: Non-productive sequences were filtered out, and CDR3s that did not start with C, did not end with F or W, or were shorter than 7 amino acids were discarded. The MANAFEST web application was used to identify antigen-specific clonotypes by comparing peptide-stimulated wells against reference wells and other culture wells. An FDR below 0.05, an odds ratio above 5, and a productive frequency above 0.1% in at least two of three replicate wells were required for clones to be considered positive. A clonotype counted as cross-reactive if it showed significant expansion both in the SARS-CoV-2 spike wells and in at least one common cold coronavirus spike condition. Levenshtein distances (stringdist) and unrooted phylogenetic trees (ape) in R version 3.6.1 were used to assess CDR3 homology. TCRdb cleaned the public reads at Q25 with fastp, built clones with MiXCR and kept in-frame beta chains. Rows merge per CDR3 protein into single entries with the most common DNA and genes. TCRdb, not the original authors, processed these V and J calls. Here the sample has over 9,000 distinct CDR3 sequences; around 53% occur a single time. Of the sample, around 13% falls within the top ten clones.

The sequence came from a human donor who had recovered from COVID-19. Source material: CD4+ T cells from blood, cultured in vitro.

The CDR3 corresponds to CASSYSTSGTTDTQYF. The nucleotide sequence is given as TGTGCCAGCAGTTACTCGACTAGCGGAACCACAGATACGCAGTATTTT. The chain joins TRBV6-5 to TRBJ2-3; 9 bases in between match TRBD2. V ends up 0 bases short and J 2 bases short, with an unmatched junction base count of 3. The CDR3 spans 16 residues, from the cysteine through the phenylalanine. Of the read, only the CDR3 DNA is kept; its 48 bases are in frame from base 1. Taken from the germline V gene, the CDR1 and CDR2 loops are MNHEY and SVGAGI.